This T cell receptor (beta chain) appears in the sequencing data of a study of cytomegalovirus exposure and HLA in healthy donors. Notes on the study in general: Several of the most significant clusters appeared, in a later analysis, to be linked to common viral pathogens.

PCR involved 60 Vbeta and 13 Jbeta primers. TCRdb's copy holds only in-frame clones and misses some; the assay was immunoSEQ multiplex PCR. The sample records over 90,000 clones, about three quarters being singletons. Concerning this clone: Its antigen is not known.

Sequencing input: PBMCs. The source is a woman aged 45-59 years in good health and CMV-seropositive.

The CDR3 nucleotides read TGTGCCAGCAGTGTAGGGGCCCAACGGGATACGCAGTATTTT. Its protein is CASSVGAQRDTQYF. V usage is TRBV2 and J usage is TRBJ2-3; a weak D match, TRBD1 (5 bases). Trimming took off 4 bases at V and 6 bases at J, with 14 bases between the two ends. The germline V gene encodes CDR1 SNHLY and CDR2 FYNNEI. The CDR3 sequence is 14 residues long. The whole variable domain, filled in from reference TRBV2 and TRBJ2-3, reads EPEVTQTPSHQVTQMGQEVILRCVPISNHLYFYWYRQILGQKVEFLVSFYNNEISEKSEIFDDQFSVERPDGSNFTLKIRSTKLEDSAMYFCASSVGAQRDTQYFGPGTRLTVL.